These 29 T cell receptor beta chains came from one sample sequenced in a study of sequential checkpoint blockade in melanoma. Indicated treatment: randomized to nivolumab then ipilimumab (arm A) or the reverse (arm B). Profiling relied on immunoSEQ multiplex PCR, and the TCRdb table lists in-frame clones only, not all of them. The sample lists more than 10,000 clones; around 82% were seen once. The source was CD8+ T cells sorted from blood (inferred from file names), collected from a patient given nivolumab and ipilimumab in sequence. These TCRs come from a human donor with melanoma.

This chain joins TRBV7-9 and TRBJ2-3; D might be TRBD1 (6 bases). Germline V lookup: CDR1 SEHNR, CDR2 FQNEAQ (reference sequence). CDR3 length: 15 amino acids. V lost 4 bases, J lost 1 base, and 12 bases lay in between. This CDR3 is CASSSSGVRTDTQYF. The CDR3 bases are TGTGCCAGCAGCTCTTCAGGGGTCCGCACAGATACGCAGTATTTT. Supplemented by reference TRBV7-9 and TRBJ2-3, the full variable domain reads DTGVSQNPRHKITKRGQNVTFRCDPISEHNRLYWYRQTLGQGPEFLTYFQNEAQLEKSRLLSDRFSAERPKGSFSTLEIQRTEQGDSAMYLCASSSSGVRTDTQYFGPGTRLTVL.

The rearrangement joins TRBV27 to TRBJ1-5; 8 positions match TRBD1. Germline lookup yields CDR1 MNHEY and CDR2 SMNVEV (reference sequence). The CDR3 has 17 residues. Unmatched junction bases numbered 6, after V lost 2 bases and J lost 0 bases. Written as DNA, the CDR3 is TGTGCCAGCAGTTTAGGTGGGACAGGCGATAGCAATCAGCCCCAGCATTTT. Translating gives CASSLGGTGDSNQPQHF.

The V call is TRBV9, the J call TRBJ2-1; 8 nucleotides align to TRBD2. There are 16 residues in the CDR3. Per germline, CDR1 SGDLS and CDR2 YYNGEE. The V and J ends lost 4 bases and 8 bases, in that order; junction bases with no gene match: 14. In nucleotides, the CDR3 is TGTGCCAGCAGCCCGGGAGGGGGGGGGTATATAGATGAGCAGTTCTTC. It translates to CASSPGGGGYIDEQFF.

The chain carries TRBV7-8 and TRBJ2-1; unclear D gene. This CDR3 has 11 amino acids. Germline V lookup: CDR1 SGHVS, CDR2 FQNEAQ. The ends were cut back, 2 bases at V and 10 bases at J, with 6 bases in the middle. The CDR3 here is CASSLSREQFF. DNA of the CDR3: TGTGCCAGCAGCTTAAGCCGGGAGCAGTTCTTC. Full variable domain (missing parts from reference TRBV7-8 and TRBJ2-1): GAGVSQSPRYKVAKRGQDVALRCDPISGHVSLFWYQQALGQGPEFLTYFQNEAQLDKSGLPSDRFFAERPEGSVSTLKIQRTQQEDSAVYLCASSLSREQFFGPGTRLTVL.

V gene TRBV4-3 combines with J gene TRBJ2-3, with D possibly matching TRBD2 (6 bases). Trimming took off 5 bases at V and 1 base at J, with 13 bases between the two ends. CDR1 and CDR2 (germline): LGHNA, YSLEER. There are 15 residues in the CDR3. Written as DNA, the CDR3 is TGCGCCAGCAGCTCAGGGTTAGCGGGCACAGATACGCAGTATTTT. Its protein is CASSSGLAGTDTQYF.

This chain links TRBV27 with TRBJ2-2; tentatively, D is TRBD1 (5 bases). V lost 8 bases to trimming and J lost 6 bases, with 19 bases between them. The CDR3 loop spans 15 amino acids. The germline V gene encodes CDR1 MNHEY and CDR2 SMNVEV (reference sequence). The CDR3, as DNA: TGTGCCAGCTCCCCGATCTCAGGGTTCCCCGGGGAGCTGTTTTTT. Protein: CASSPISGFPGELFF.

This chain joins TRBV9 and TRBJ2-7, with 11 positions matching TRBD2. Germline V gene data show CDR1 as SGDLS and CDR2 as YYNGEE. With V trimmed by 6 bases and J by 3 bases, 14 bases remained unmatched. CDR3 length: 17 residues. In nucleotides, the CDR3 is TGTGCCAGCACCGCGACGGGGGGGACTAGCGGCTTCTACGAGCAGTACTTC. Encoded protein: CASTATGGTSGFYEQYF.

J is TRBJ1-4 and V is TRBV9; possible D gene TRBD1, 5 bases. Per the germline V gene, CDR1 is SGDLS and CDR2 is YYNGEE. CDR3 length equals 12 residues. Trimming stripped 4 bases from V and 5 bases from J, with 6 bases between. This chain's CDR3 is CASSPGNEKLFF. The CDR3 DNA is TGTGCCAGCAGCCCAGGGAATGAAAAACTGTTTTTT. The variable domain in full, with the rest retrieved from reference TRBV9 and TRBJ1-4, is DSGVTQTPKHLITATGQRVTLRCSPRSGDLSVYWYQQSLDQGLQFLIQYYNGEERAKGNILERFSAQQFPDLHSELNLSSLELGDSALYFCASSPGNEKLFFGSGTQLSVL.

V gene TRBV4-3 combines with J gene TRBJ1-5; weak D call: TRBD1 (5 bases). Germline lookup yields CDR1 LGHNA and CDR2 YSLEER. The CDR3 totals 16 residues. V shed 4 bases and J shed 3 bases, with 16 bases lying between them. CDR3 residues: CASSPRMGQVNQPQHF. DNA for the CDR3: TGCGCCAGCAGCCCCCGAATGGGGCAGGTCAATCAGCCCCAGCATTTT.

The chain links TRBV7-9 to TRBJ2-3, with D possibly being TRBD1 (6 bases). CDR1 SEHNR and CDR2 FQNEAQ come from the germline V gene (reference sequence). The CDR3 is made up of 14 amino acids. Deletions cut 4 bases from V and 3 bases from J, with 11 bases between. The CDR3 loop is CASSSGVGTDTQYF. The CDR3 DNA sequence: TGTGCCAGCAGCTCAGGGGTAGGGACAGATACGCAGTATTTT.

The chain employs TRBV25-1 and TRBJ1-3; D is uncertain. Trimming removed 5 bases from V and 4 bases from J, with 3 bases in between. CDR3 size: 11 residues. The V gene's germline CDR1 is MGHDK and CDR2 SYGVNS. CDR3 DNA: TGTGCCAGCAGTCAGGGAAACACCATATATTTT. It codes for CASSQGNTIYF.

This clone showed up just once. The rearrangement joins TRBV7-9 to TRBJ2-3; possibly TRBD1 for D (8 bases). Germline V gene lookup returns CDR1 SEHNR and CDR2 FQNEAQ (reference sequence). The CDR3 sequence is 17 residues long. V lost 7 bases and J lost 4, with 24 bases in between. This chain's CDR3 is CASTLTGGRESPDTQYF. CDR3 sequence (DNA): TGTGCCAGCACCCTCACAGGGGGGCGGGAGAGCCCAGATACGCAGTATTTT.

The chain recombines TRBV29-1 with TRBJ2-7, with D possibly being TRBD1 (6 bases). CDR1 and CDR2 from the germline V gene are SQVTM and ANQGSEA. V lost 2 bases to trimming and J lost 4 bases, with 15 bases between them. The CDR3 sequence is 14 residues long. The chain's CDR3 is CSVESQDSVYEQYF. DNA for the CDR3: TGCAGCGTTGAATCCCAGGACAGTGTGTACGAGCAGTACTTC.

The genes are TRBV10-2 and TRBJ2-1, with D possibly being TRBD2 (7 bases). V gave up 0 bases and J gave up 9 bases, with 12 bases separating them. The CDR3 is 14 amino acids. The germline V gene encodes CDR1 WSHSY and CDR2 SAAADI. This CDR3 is CASSESYREGEQFF. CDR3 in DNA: TGCGCCAGCAGTGAGTCCTACAGGGAGGGTGAGCAGTTCTTC.

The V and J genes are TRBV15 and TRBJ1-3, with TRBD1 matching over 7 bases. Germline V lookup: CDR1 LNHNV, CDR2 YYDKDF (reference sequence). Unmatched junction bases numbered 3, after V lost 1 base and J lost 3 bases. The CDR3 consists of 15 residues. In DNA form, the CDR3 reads TGTGCCACCAGCAGAGGTACAGGGGTTGGAAACACCATATATTTT. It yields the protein CATSRGTGVGNTIYF.

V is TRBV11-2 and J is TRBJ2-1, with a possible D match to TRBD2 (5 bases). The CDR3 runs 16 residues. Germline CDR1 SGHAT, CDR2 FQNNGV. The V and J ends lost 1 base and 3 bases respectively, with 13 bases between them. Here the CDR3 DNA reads TGTGCCAGCAGCTTAGCGGCACGGACTCTCTACAATGAGCAGTTCTTC. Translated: CASSLAARTLYNEQFF.

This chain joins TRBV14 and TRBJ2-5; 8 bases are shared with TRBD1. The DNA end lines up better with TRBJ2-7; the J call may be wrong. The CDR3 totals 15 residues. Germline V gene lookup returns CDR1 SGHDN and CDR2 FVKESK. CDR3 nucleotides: TGTGCCAGCAGCCAAGACTCAGGACAGGGCTACGAGCAGTACTTC. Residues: CASSQDSGQGYEQYF.

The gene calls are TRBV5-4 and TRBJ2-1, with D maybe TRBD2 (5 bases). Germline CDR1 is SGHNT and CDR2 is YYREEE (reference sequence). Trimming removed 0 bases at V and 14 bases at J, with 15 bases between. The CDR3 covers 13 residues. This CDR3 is CASSLAREDPKFF. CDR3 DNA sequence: TGTGCCAGCAGCTTGGCCCGGGAAGACCCTAAGTTCTTC.

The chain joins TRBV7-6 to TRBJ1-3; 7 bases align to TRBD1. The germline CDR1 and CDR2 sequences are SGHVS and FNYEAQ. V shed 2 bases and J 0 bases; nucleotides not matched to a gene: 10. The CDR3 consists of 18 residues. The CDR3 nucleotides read TGTGCCAGCAGCTTAAACCCCGGACAGGCGACCTCTGGAAACACCATATATTTT. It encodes CASSLNPGQATSGNTIYF.

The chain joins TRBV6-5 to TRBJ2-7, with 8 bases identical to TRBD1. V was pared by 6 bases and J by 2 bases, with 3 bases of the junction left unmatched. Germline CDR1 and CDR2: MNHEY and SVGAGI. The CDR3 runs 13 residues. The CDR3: CASRDRGTYEQYF. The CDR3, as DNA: TGTGCCAGCAGAGACAGGGGTACCTACGAGCAGTACTTC.

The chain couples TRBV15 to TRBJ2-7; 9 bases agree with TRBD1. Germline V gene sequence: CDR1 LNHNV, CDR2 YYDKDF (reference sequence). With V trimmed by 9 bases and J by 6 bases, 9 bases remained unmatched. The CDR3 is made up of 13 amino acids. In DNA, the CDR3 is TGTGCCACTAGATCCGGGACAGGGCTCGAGCAGTACTTC. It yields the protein CATRSGTGLEQYF.

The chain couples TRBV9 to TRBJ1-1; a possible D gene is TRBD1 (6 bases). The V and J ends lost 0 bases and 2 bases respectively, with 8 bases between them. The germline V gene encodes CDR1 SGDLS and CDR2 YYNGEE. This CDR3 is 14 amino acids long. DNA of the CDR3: TGTGCCAGCAGCGTAGGGACAGTAAACACTGAAGCTTTCTTT. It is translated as CASSVGTVNTEAFF.

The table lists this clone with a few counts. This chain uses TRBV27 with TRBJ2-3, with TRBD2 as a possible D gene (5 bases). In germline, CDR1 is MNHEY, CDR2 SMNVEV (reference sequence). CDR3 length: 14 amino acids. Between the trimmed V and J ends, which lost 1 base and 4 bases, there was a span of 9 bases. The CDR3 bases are TGTGCCAGCAGTTTATTTATGGGAGCAGATACGCAGTATTTT. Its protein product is CASSLFMGADTQYF.

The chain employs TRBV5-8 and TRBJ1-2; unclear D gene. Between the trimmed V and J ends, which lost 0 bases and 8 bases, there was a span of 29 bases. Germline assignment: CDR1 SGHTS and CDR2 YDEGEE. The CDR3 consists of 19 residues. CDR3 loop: CASSLGGGPARDLEEGYTF. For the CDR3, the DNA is TGTGCCAGCAGCTTGGGGGGTGGGCCGGCCCGGGATCTTGAGGAAGGCTACACCTTC. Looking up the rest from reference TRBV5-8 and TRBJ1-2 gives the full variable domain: EAGVTQSPTHLIKTRGQQATLRCSPISGHTSVYWYQQALGLGLQFLLWYDEGEERNRGNFPPRFSGRQFPNYSSELNVNALELEDSALYLCASSLGGGPARDLEEGYTFGSGTRLTVV.

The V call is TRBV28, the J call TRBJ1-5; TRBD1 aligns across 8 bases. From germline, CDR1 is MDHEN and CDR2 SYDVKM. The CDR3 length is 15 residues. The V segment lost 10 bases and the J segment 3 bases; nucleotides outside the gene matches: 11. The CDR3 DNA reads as TGTGCCACCCGACTGGGACAGGCTCCCAATCAGCCCCAGCATTTT. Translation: CATRLGQAPNQPQHF.

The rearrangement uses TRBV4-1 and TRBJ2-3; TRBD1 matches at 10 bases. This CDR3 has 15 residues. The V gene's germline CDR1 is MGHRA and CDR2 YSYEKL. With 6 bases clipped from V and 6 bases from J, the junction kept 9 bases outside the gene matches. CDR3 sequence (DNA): TGCGCCAGCAGACTGGACAGGGGGGTATTCGATACGCAGTATTTT. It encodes CASRLDRGVFDTQYF.

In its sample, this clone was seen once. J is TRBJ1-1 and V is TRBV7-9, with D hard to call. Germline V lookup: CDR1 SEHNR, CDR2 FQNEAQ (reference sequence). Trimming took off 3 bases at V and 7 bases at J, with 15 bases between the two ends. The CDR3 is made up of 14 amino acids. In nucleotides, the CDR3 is TGTGCCAGCAGCTTTATTGAGGGCAGAGGTGAAGCTTTCTTT. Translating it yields CASSFIEGRGEAFF.

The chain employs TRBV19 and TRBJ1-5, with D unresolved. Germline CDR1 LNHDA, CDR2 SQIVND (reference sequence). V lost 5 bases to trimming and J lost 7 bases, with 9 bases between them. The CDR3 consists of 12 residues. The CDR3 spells CASSPGVQPQHF. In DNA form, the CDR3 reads TGTGCCAGTAGTCCAGGCGTCCAGCCCCAGCATTTT. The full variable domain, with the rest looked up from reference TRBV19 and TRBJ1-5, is DGGITQSPKYLFRKEGQNVTLSCEQNLNHDAMYWYRQDPGQGLRLIYYSQIVNDFQKGDIAEGYSVSREKKESFPLTVTSAQKNPTAFYLCASSPGVQPQHFGDGTRLSIL.

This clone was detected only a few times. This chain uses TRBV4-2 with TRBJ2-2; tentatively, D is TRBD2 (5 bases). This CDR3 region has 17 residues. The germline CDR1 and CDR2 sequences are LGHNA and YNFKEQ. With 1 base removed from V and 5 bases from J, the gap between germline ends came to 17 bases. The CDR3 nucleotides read TGTGCCAGCAGCCAAGTTGCCGGGGATTTCAGGACCGGGGAGCTGTTTTTT. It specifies CASSQVAGDFRTGELFF.